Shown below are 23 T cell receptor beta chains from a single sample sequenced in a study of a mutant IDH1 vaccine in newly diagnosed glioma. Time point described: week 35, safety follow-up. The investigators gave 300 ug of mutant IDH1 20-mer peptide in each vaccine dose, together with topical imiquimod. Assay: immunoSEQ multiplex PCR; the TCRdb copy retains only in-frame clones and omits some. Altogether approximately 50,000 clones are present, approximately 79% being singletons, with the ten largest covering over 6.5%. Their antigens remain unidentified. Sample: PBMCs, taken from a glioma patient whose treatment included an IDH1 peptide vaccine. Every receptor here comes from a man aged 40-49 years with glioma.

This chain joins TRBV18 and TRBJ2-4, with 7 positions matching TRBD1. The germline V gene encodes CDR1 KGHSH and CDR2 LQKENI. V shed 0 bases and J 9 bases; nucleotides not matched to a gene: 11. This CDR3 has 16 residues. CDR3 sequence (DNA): TGTGCCAGCTCACCACCTGCGACAGGGCTAAGAGGCATTCAGTACTTC. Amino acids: CASSPPATGLRGIQYF.

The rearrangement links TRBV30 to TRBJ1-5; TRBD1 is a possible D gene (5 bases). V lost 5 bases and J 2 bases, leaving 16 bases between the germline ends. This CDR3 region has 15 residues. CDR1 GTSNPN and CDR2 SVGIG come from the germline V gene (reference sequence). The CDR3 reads CAWSGGGYGNQPQHF. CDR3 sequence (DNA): TGTGCCTGGTCTGGCGGGGGGTATGGCAATCAGCCCCAGCATTTT.

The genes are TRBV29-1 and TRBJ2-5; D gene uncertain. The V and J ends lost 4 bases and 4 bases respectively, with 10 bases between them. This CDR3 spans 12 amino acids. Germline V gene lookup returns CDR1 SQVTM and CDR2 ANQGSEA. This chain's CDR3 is CSVVGVGETQYF. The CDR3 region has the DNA TGCAGCGTTGTGGGTGTTGGAGAGACCCAGTACTTC.

In nucleotides, the CDR3 is TGCGCCAGCAGTTGGCCGGGTACTGAAGCTTTCTTT. It yields the protein CASSWPGTEAFF. This chain joins TRBV5-1 and TRBJ1-1; D gene unclear. Germline V gene lookup returns CDR1 SGHRS and CDR2 YFSETQ. The CDR3 sequence is 12 residues long. Trimming removed 5 bases from V and 5 bases from J, with 10 bases in between.

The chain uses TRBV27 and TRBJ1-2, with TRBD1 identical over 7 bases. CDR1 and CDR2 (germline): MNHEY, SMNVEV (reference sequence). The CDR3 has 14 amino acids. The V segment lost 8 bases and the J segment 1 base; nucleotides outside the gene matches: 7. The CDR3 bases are TGTGCCAGCCATCCACAGGGGATTAACTATGGCTACACCTTC. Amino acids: CASHPQGINYGYTF.

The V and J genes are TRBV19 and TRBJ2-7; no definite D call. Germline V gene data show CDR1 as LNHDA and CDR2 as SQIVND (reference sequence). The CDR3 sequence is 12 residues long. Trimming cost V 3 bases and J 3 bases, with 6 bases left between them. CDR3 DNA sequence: TGTGCCAGTAGTATCGTCAGCTACGAGCAGTACTTC. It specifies CASSIVSYEQYF.

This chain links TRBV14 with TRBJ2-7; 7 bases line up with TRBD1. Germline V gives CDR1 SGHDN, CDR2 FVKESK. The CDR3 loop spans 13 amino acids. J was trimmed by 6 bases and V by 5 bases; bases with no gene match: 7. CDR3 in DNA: TGTGCCAGCAGCAACCCAGGGGGTAGCGAGCAGTACTTC. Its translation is CASSNPGGSEQYF.

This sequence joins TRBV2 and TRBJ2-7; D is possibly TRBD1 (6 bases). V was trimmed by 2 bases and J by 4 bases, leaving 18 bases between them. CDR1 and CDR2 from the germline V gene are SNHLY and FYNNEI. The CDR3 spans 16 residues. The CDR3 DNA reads TGTGCCAGCAGTGAATCCGGCAGGGGACGGACATACGAGCAGTACTTC. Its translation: CASSESGRGRTYEQYF.

The CDR3 DNA is TGCGCCAGCAGAACTAGCGGGGAACACAATGAGCAGTTCTTC. This codes for CASRTSGEHNEQFF. V and J are TRBV5-1 and TRBJ2-1, with 10 positions matching TRBD2. The V gene end was trimmed by 5 bases and the J gene end by 5 bases; junction bases not matched to a gene: 4. The germline CDR1 and CDR2 sequences are SGHRS and YFSETQ. This CDR3 region has 14 residues. Full variable domain (remainder filled in from reference TRBV5-1 and TRBJ2-1): KAGVTQTPRYLIKTRGQQVTLSCSPISGHRSVSWYQQTPGQGLQFLFEYFSETQRNKGNFPGRFSGRQFSNSRSEMNVSTLELGDSALYLCASRTSGEHNEQFFGPGTRLTVL.

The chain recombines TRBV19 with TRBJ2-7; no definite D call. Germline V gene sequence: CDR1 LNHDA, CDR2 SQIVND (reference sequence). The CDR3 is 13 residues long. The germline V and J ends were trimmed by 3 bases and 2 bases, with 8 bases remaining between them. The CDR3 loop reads CASSIKGTYEQYF. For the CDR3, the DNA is TGTGCCAGTAGTATCAAAGGGACCTACGAGCAGTACTTC.

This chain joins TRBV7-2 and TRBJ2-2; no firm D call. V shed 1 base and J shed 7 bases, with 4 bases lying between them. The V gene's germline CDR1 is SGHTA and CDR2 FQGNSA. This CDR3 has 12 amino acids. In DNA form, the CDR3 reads TGTGCCAGCAGCTTAGGGGTCGGGGAGCTGTTTTTT. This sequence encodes CASSLGVGELFF.

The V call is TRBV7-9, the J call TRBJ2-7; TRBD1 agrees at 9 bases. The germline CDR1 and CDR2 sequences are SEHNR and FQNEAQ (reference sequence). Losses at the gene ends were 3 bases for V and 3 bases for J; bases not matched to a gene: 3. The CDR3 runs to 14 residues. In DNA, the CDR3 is TGTGCCAGCAGCTTCGGGGGACAGGGCTACGAGCAGTACTTC. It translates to CASSFGGQGYEQYF.

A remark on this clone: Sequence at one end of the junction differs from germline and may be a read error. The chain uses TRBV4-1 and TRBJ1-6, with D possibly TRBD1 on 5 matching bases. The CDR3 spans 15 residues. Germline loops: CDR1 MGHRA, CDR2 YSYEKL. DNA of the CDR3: TGCGCCAGCAACCAAGGTGGGGGTGCTAGTTCACCCCTCCACTTT. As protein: CASNQGGGASSPLHF.

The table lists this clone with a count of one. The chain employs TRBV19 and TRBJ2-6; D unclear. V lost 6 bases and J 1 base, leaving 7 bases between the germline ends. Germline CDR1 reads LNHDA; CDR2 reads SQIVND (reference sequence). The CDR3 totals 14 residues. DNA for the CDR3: TGTGCCAGTAGCTCCCAATCTGGGGCCAACGTCCTGACTTTC. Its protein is CASSSQSGANVLTF.

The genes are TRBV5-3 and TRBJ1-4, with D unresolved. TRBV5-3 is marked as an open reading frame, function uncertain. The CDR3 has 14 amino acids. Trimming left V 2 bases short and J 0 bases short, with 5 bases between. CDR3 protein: CARSFRATNEKLFF. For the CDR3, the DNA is TGTGCCAGAAGCTTCAGAGCAACTAATGAAAAACTGTTTTTT.

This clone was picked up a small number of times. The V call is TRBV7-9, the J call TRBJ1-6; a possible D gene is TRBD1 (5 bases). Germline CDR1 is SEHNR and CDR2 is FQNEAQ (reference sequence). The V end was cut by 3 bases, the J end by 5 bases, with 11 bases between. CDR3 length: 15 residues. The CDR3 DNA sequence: TGTGCCAGCAGCTTTGAGGCAGGGCATAATTCACCCCTCCACTTT. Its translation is CASSFEAGHNSPLHF.

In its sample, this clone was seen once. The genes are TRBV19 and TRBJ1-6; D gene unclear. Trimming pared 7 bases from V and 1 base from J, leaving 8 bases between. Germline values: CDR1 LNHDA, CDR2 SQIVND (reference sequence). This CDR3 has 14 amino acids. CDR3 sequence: CASTVASYNSPLHF. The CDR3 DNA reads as TGTGCCAGTACAGTGGCGTCCTATAATTCACCCCTCCACTTT.

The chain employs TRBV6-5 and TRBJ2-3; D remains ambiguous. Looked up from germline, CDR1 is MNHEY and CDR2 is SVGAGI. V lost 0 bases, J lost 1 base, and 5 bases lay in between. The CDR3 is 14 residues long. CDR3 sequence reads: CASSYSGRTDTQYF. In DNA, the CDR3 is TGTGCCAGCAGTTACTCGGGCCGCACAGATACGCAGTATTTT.

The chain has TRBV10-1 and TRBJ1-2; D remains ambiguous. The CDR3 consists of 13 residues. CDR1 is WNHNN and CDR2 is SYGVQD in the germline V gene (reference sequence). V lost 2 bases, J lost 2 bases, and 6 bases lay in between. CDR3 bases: TGCGCCAGCAGTGAGAACGGGAACTATGGCTACACCTTC. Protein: CASSENGNYGYTF.

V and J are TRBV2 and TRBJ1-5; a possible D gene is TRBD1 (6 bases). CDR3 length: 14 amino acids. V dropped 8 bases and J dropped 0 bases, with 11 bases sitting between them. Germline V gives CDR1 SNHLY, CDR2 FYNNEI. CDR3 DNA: TGTGCCAGCGAAGGGACATATAGCAATCAGCCCCAGCATTTT. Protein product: CASEGTYSNQPQHF.

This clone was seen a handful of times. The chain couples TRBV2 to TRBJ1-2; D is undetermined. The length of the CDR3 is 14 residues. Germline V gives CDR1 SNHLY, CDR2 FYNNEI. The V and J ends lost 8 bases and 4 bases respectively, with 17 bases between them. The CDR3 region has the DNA TGTGCCAGCCCCCAAGACACTGGCCGCTATGGCTACACCTTC. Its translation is CASPQDTGRYGYTF.

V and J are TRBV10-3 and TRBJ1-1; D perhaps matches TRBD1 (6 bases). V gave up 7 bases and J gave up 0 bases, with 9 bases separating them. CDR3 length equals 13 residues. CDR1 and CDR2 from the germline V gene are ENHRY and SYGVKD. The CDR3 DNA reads TGTGCCATCAAAGGGGGGGTGAACACTGAAGCTTTCTTT. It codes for CAIKGGVNTEAFF.

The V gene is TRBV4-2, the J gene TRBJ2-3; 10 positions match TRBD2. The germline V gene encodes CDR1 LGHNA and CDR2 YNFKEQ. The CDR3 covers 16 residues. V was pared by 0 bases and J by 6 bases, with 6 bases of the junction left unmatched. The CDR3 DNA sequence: TGTGCCAGCAGCCAAGAACTAAGCGGGGGGGCCGATACGCAGTATTTT. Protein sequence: CASSQELSGGADTQYF.